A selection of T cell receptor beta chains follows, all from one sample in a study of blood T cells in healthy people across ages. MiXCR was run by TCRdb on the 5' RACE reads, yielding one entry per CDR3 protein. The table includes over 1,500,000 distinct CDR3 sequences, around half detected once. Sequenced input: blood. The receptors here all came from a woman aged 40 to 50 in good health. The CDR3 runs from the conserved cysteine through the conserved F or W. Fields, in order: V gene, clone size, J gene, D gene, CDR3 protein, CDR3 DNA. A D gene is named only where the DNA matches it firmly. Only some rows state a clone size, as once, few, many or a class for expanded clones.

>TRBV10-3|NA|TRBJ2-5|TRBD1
CATKGQVEETQYF
TGTGCCACGAAGGGACAGGTCGAGGAGACCCAGTACTTC
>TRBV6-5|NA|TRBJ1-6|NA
CASSQPPEGYNSPLHF
TGTGCCAGCAGTCAACCCCCCGAGGGCTATAATTCACCCCTCCACTTT
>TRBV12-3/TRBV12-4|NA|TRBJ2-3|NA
CASRRKDTQYF
TGTGCCAGCAGACGGAAAGATACGCAGTATTTT
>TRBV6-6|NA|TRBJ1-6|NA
CASSPGRPGSNSPLHF
TGTGCCAGCAGCCCTGGACGGCCGGGGTCTAATTCACCCCTCCACTTT
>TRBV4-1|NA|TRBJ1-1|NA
CASSQAKGRVLNSFTEAFF
TGCGCCAGCAGCCAGGCCAAAGGGCGGGTTTTAAATTCATTTACTGAAGCTTTCTTT
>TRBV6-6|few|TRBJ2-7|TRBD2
CASSYARMGGETYEQYF
TGTGCCAGCAGTTACGCAAGGATGGGGGGGGAAACCTACGAGCAGTACTTC
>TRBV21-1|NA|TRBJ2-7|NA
CASDNYEQYF
TGTGCCAGTGATAACTACGAGCAGTACTTC
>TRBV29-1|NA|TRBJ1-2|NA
CSVEFLVYYGYTF
TGCAGCGTTGAGTTCCTGGTTTACTATGGCTACACCTTC
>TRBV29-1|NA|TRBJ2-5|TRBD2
CSVEDLTSGGVETQYF
TGCAGCGTTGAAGATCTGACTAGCGGGGGGGTGGAGACCCAGTACTTC
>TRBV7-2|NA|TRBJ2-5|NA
CASSWGSRIGETQYF
TGTGCCAGCAGCTGGGGGAGCCGTATCGGAGAGACCCAGTACTTC
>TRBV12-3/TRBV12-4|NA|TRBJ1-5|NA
CASSLVGRVQHF
TGTGCCAGCAGTTTGGTTGGGAGGGTCCAGCATTTT
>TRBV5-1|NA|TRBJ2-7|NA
CASSTTETNTGMRAYEQYF
TGCGCCAGCAGCACCACCGAAACAAATACAGGGATGAGAGCCTACGAGCAGTACTTC
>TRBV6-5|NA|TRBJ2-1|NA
CASSYAAVVGSNEQFF
TGTGCCAGCAGTTACGCCGCGGTCGTGGGAAGCAATGAGCAGTTCTTC
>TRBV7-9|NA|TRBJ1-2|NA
CASSLDQRGNYGYTF
TGTGCCAGCAGCTTAGACCAAAGAGGAAACTATGGCTACACCTTC
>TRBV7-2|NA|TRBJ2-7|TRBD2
CASSLGLAGGRAYNEQYF
TGTGCCAGCAGCTTGGGACTAGCGGGGGGGAGGGCCTACAATGAGCAGTACTTC
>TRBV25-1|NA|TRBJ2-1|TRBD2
CASSPPGLVSEQFF
TGTGCCAGCAGTCCCCCGGGACTAGTTAGTGAGCAGTTCTTC
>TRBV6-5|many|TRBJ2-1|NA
CASSRGDSYNEQFF
TGTGCCAGCAGTCGCGGCGATTCCTACAATGAGCAGTTCTTC
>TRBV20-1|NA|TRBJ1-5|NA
CSATPGGGGQPQHF
TGCAGTGCCACGCCCGGGGGGGGAGGACAGCCCCAGCATTTT
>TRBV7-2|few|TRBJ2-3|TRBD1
CASSLLRGRKDTQYF
TGTGCCAGCAGCTTATTGAGGGGGCGGAAAGATACGCAGTATTTT
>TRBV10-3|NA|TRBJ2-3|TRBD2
CAISESGTSGADTQYF
TGTGCCATCAGTGAGTCAGGGACTAGCGGCGCAGATACGCAGTATTTT
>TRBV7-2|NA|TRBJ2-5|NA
CASSFHGQKETQYF
TGTGCCAGCAGCTTCCACGGACAGAAAGAGACCCAGTACTTC
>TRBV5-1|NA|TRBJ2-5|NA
CASSTGLQYNEQYF
TGCGCCAGCAGCACCGGACTTCAATACAATGAGCAGTACTTC
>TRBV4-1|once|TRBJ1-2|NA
CASSQEGNNANYGYTF
TGCGCCAGCAGCCAAGAAGGGAACAACGCTAACTATGGCTACACCTTC
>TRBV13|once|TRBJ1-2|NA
CASSVPRHRVGYGYTF
TGTGCCAGCAGCGTCCCCCGGCACAGGGTCGGCTATGGCTACACCTTC
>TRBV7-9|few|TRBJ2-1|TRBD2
CASSPGTRSEEQFF
TGTGCCAGCAGCCCCGGGACTAGGTCAGAGGAGCAGTTCTTC
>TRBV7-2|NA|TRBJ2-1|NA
CASSWMELNEQFF
TGTGCCAGCAGCTGGATGGAGCTCAATGAGCAGTTCTTC
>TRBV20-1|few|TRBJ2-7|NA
CSASSIKGTQYF
TGCAGTGCTAGCTCCATCAAGGGAACCCAGTACTTC
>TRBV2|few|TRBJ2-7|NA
CASSDEGTGPVEQYF
TGTGCCAGCAGTGACGAGGGAACAGGGCCGGTAGAGCAGTACTTC
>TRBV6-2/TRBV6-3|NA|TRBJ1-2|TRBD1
CASRATGTANYGYTF
TGTGCCAGCAGAGCGACCGGGACAGCCAACTATGGCTACACCTTC
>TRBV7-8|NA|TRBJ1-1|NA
CASSPHIATEAFF
TGTGCCAGCAGCCCCCATATTGCGACTGAAGCTTTCTTT
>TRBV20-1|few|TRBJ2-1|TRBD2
CSAPPTTSVYNEQFF
TGCAGTGCTCCCCCAACGACTAGCGTGTACAATGAGCAGTTCTTC
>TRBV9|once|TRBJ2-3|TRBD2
CASSVYRLAGGTDTQYF
TGTGCCAGCAGCGTATATAGGCTAGCGGGGGGCACAGATACGCAGTATTTT
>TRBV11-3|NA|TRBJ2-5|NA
CASSLEGGGPETQYF
TGTGCCAGCAGCTTAGAAGGGGGGGGCCCGGAGACCCAGTACTTC
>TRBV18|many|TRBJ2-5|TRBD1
CASSPGQEETQYF
TGTGCCAGCTCACCCGGACAGGAAGAGACCCAGTACTTC